The 5 T cell receptor beta chains in this list originate from one sample, sequenced in a study of molecular identifiers for immune sequencing clone quantification. MiXCR was run by TCRdb on the PCR reads, yielding one entry per CDR3 protein. The repertoire holds tens of thousands of distinct CDR3 sequences, with around a sixth as singletons. The sequencing sample was made of naive CD8+ T cells from blood, with Jurkat cell RNA spiked in. Documented subset: FACS-sorted CD8+CD4-CCR7+CD45RA+ naive T cells. These receptor sequences come from a human donor in good health. Some libraries in this study had Jurkat cell RNA spiked in.

This clonotype occurred many times. The V call is TRBV2, the J call TRBJ1-5; tentative D call: TRBD1 (6 bases). Deletions cut 4 bases from V and 5 bases from J, with 9 bases between. Germline lookup yields CDR1 SNHLY and CDR2 FYNNEI. The CDR3 loop spans 13 amino acids. CDR3 sequence (DNA): TGTGCCAGCAGTGCGACAGGCTATCAGCCCCAGCATTTT. Residues: CASSATGYQPQHF.

This clonotype has a handful of counts. This rearrangement joins TRBV14 to TRBJ2-5, with 7 positions matching TRBD1. The CDR3 covers 15 residues. V shed 6 bases and J 3 bases; nucleotides not matched to a gene: 10. The germline gives CDR1 SGHDN, CDR2 FVKESK. The CDR3 DNA reads TGTGCCAGCAGGGCCGGGACAGACCCCGAAGAGACCCAGTACTTC. Its translation is CASRAGTDPEETQYF.

The rearrangement links TRBV20-1 to TRBJ2-7; D might be TRBD1 or TRBD2, each matching 5 bases. This CDR3 comprises 12 residues. Germline V gives CDR1 DFQATT, CDR2 SNEGSKA (reference sequence). V was trimmed by 2 bases and J by 1 base, leaving 6 bases between them. In DNA, the CDR3 is TGCAGTGCTAGATGGGGGTCCTACGAGCAGTACTTC. This translates into CSARWGSYEQYF.

This clonotype was observed at least ten times. V gene TRBV4-3 combines with J gene TRBJ2-2; 7 nucleotides line up with TRBD2. Unmatched junction bases numbered 6, after V lost 2 bases and J lost 6 bases. The CDR3 covers 15 residues. Germline values: CDR1 LGHNA, CDR2 YSLEER. Here the CDR3 reads CASSQYPGGPGELFF. The CDR3 DNA sequence: TGCGCCAGCAGCCAATATCCGGGGGGTCCCGGGGAGCTGTTTTTT.

With respect to this clonotype: A much larger clonotype is one base distant, so this may be a read error. The chain couples TRBV20-1 to TRBJ2-7, with D possibly TRBD2 on 6 matching bases. Trimming took 4 bases from V and 3 from J, leaving 16 bases between them. CDR3 length: 14 residues. The germline gives CDR1 DFQATT, CDR2 SNEGSKA (reference sequence). The CDR3 protein is CSAIDWRGRYEQYF. The CDR3 DNA reads as TGCAGTGCTATAGATTGGCGGGGACGCTACGAGCAGTACTTC.